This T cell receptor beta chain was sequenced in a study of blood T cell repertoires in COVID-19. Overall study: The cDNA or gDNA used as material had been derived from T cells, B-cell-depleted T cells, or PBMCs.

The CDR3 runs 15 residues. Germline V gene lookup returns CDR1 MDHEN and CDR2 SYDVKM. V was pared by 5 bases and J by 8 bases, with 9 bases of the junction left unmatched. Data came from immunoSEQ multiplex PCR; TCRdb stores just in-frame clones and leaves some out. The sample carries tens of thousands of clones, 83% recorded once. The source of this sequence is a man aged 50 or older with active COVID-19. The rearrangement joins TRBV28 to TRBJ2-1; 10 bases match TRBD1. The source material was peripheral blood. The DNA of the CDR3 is TGTGCCAGCAGTCCCTCGGGACAGGGGTATCATGAGCAGTTCTTC. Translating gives CASSPSGQGYHEQFF. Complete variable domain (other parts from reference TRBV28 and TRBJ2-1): DVKVTQSSRYLVKRTGEKVFLECVQDMDHENMFWYRQDPGLGLRLIYFSYDVKMKEKGDIPEGYSVSREKKERFSLILESASTNQTSMYLCASSPSGQGYHEQFFGPGTRLTVL.